The TCR beta chain described here comes from a study of metastatic and nonmetastatic thyroid tumors. There were no patients who had received any treatment before thyroid surgery. This CDR3 has 13 residues. V lost 5 bases to trimming and J lost 6 bases; unmatched junction nucleotides: 8. Per the germline V gene, CDR1 is DFQATT and CDR2 is SNEGSKA (reference sequence). TCRdb reanalyzed the PCR reads with MiXCR. The table records 12,000 or so clones, about 31% of them present only once. This receptor was identified in a female donor with papillary thyroid cancer or a benign thyroid nodule (not recorded which). Some clones in this sample may be carry-over from other donors' samples. Sequencing input: tumor tissue. The chain employs TRBV20-1 and TRBJ1-1, with 8 positions matching TRBD1. This chain's CDR3 is CSAWTGLSPEAFF. CDR3 nucleotide sequence: TGCAGTGCTTGGACAGGGTTATCTCCTGAAGCTTTCTTT.